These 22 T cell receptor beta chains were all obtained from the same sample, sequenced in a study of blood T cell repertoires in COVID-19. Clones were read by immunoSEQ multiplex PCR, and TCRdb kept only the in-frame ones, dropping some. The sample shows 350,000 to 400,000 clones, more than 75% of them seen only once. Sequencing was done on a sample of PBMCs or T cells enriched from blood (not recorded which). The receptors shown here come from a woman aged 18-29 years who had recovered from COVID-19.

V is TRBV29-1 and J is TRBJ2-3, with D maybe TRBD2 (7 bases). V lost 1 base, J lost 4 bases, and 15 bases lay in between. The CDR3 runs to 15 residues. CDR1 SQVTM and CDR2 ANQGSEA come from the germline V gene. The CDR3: CSVEVWGGASDTQYF. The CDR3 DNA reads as TGCAGCGTTGAAGTCTGGGGGGGGGCCTCAGATACGCAGTATTTT.

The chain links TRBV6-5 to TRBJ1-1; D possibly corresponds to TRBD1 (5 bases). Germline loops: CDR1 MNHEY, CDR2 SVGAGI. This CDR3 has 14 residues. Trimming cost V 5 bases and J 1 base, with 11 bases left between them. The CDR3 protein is CASSQGRANTEAFF. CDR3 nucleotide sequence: TGTGCCAGCAGTCAGGGTCGGGCGAACACTGAAGCTTTCTTT.

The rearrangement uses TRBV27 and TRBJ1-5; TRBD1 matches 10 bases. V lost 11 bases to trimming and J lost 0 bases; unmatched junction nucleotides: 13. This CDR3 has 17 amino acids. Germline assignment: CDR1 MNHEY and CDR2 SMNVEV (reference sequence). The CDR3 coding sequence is TGTGCCGCTACCTCTGGGGACAGGGGTAATAGCAATCAGCCCCAGCATTTT. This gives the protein CAATSGDRGNSNQPQHF.

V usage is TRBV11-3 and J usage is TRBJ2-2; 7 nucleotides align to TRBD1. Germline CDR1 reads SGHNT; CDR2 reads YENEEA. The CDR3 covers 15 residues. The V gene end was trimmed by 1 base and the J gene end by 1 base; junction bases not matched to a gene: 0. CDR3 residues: CASSLGQGNTGELFF. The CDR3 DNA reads TGTGCCAGCAGCTTAGGACAGGGGAACACCGGGGAGCTGTTTTTT.

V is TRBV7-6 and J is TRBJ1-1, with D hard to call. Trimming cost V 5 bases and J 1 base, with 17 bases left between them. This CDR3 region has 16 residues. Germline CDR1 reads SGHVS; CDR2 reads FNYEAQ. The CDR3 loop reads CASSRAREGRNTEAFF. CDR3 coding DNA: TGTGCCAGCAGCCGCGCGAGGGAGGGAAGGAACACTGAAGCTTTCTTT.

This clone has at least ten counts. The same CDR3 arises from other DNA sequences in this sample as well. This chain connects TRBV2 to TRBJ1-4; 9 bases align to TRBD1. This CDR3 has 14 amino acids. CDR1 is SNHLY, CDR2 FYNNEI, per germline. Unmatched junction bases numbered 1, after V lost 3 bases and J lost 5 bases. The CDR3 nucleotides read TGTGCCAGCAGTGATGGGACAGGGAATGAAAAACTGTTTTTT. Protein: CASSDGTGNEKLFF.

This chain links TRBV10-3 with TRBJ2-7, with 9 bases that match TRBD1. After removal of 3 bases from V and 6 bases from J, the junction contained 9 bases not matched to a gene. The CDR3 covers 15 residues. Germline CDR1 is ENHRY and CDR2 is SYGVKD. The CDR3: CAISDFGQGSGEQYF. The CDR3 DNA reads TGTGCCATCAGTGACTTTGGACAGGGGTCAGGCGAGCAGTACTTC.

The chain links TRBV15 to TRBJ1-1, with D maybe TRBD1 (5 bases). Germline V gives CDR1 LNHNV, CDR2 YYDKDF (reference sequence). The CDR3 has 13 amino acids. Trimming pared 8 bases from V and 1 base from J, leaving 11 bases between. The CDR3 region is CATRQSPNTEAFF. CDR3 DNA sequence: TGTGCCACCCGACAGTCTCCGAACACTGAAGCTTTCTTT.

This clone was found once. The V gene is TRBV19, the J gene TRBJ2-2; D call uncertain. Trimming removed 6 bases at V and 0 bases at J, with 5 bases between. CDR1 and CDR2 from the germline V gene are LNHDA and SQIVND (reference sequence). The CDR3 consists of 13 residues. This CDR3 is CASSPANTGELFF. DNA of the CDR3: TGTGCCAGTAGCCCCGCGAACACCGGGGAGCTGTTTTTT.

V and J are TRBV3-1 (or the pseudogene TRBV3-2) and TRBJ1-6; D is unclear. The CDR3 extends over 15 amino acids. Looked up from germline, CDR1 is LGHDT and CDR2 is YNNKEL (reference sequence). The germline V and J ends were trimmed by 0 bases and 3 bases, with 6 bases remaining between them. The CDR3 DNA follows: TGTGCCAGCAGCCAAGATTGGCTCTATAATTCACCCCTCCACTTT. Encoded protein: CASSQDWLYNSPLHF.

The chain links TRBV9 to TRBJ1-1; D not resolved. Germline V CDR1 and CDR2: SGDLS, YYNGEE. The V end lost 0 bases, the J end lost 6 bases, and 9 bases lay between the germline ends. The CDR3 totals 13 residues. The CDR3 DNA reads TGTGCCAGCAGCGTAGTTCAGGATCCTGAAGCTTTCTTT. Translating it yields CASSVVQDPEAFF.

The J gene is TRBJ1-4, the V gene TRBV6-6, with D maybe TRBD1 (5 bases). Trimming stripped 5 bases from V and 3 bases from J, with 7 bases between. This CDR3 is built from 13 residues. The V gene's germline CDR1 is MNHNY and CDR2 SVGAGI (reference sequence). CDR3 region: CASSDSSNEKLFF. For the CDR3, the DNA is TGTGCCAGCAGTGACAGCTCTAATGAAAAACTGTTTTTT.

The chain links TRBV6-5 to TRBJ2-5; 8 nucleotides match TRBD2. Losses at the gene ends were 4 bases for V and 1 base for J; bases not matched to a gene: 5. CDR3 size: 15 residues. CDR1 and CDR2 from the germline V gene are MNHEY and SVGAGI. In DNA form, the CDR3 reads TGTGCCAGCAGTTCCGCGGGGGGCCTCCAAGAGACCCAGTACTTC. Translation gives CASSSAGGLQETQYF.

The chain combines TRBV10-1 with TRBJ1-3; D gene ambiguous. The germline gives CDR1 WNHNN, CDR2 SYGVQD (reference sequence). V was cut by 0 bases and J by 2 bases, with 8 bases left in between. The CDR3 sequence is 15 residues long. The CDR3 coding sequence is TGCGCCAGCAGTGAGTCGAAGAGTACTGGAAACACCATATATTTT. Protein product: CASSESKSTGNTIYF.

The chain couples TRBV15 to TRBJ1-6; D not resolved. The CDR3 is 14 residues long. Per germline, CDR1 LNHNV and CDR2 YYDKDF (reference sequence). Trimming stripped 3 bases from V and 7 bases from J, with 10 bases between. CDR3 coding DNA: TGTGCCACCAGCAGTCCAGTAATGAATTCACCCCTCCACTTT. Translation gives CATSSPVMNSPLHF.

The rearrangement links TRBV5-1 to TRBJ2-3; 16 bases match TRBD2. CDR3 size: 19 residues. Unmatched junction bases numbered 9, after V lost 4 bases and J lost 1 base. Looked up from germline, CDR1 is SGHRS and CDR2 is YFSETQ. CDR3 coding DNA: TGCGCCAGCAGCGAACCCGGGACTAGCGGGGGGGCAGGCACAGATACGCAGTATTTT. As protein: CASSEPGTSGGAGTDTQYF.

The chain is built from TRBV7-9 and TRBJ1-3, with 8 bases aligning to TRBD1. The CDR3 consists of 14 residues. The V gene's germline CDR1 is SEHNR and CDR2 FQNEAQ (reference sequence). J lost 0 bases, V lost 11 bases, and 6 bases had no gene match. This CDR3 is CAARTGSSGNTIYF. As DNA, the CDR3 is TGTGCCGCGCGGACAGGGAGCTCTGGAAACACCATATATTTT. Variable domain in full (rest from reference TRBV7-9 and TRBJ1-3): DTGVSQNPRHKITKRGQNVTFRCDPISEHNRLYWYRQTLGQGPEFLTYFQNEAQLEKSRLLSDRFSAERPKGSFSTLEIQRTEQGDSAMYLCAARTGSSGNTIYFGEGSWLTVV.

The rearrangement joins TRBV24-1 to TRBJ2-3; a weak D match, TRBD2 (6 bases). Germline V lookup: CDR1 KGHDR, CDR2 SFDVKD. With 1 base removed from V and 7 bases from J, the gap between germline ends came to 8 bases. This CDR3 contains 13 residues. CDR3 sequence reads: CATSDFTSNTQYF. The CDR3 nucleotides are TGTGCCACCAGTGATTTCACTAGCAATACGCAGTATTTT.

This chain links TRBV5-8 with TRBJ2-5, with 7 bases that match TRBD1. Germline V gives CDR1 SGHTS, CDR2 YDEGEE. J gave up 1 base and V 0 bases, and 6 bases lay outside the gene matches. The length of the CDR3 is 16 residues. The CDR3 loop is CASSLADRPVQETQYF. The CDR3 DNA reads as TGTGCCAGCAGCTTGGCGGACAGGCCAGTCCAAGAGACCCAGTACTTC.

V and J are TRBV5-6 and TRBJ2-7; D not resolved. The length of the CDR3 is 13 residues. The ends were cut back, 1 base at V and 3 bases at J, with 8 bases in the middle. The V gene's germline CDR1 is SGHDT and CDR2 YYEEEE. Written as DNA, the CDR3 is TGTGCCAGCAGCTTGCCAGGATTCTACGAGCAGTACTTC. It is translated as CASSLPGFYEQYF.

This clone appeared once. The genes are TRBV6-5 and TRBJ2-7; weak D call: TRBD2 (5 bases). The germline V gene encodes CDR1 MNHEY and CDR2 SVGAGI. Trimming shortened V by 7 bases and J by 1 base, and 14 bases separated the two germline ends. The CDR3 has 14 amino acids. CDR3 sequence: CASTPPGLSYEQYF. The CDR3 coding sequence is TGTGCCAGCACCCCGCCGGGGTTGTCCTACGAGCAGTACTTC.

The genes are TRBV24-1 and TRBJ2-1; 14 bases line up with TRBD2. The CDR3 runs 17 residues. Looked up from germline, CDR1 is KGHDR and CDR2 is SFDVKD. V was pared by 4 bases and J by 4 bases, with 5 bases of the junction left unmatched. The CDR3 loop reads CATSDSGLAGAYNEQFF. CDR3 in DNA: TGTGCCACCAGTGACTCGGGACTAGCGGGGGCATACAATGAGCAGTTCTTC.